The entry below describes one T cell receptor beta chain. This sample stems from a study of shared clonotypes between healthy human individuals. From germline, CDR1 is MDHEN and CDR2 SYDVKM. The CDR3 is made up of 15 amino acids. V was trimmed by 5 bases and J by 3 bases, leaving 15 bases between them. All of the donors resided in Nashville, Tennessee, and each was a Caucasian adult. The method was immunoSEQ multiplex PCR; TCRdb's version includes in-frame clones alone and lacks a portion of them. The sample carries some 200,000 clones, about 68% recorded once. Material: memory CD4+ T cells sorted from blood. Subset: CD45RA-negative fraction. The sequence was collected from a man under 40 in good health. This chain uses TRBV28 with TRBJ2-3, with D perhaps given as TRBD1 or TRBD2 (5 bases each). CDR3 DNA sequence: TGTGCCAGCAGTGGGGGAGTTTCTTATACAGATACGCAGTATTTT. It yields the protein CASSGGVSYTDTQYF.